This T cell receptor (beta chain) was sequenced for a study of T cell changes during pregnancy in multiple sclerosis. TCRdb's table, derived via immunoSEQ multiplex PCR, lists solely in-frame clones and lacks some. The data show under 55,000 clones, with about nine tenths seen just once and about 0.61% held by the top ten. The table lists this clone with a few counts. The V gene's germline CDR1 is MGHRA and CDR2 YSYEKL. The CDR3 consists of 14 residues. V was clipped by 5 bases and J by 3 bases, with 11 bases between them. The chain combines TRBV4-1 with TRBJ2-1; no definite D call. The material sequenced was CD4+ T cells from peripheral blood mononuclear cells, taken after pregnancy. This TCR came from a female donor in good health, enrolled as a control in a pregnancy study. The CDR3 DNA reads as TGCGCCAGCAGCTCCGTTGGGCTCTACAATGAGCAGTTCTTC. This translates into CASSSVGLYNEQFF.